Each of the 8 T cell receptor beta chains below was sequenced from the same sample in a study of blood T cells in healthy people across ages. A second PCR, run for about 7 to 11 cycles, used a sample-barcoded 5' primer plus a J-beta primer mix. A single record per CDR3 protein comes from TCRdb applying MiXCR to the 5' RACE reads. The data show 1.5 million to 2 million distinct CDR3 sequences, around 50% seen once. The sequenced sample was blood. Receptors were obtained from a woman aged 40 to 55 in good health.

This clonotype showed up just a few times. The rearrangement links TRBV29-1 to TRBJ1-5, with 9 nucleotides matching TRBD1. V gave up 3 bases and J gave up 3 bases; unmatched junction bases: 3. The CDR3 contains 14 residues. Germline V gives CDR1 SQVTM, CDR2 ANQGSEA. In DNA form, the CDR3 reads TGCAGCGTTGAGGGACAGGGTGACAATCAGCCCCAGCATTTT. Amino acids: CSVEGQGDNQPQHF.

The chain employs TRBV27 and TRBJ2-4, with 13 nucleotides matching TRBD2. The DNA end is more similar to TRBJ2-5, so the J call may be wrong. Germline loops: CDR1 MNHEY, CDR2 SMNVEV (reference sequence). This CDR3 comprises 19 residues. CDR3 region: CASSGGQLAGGPVGETQYF. The CDR3 bases are TGTGCCAGCAGTGGGGGGCAACTAGCGGGGGGGCCAGTCGGAGAGACCCAGTACTTC.

The chain carries TRBV6-5 and TRBJ1-4; 8 bases line up with TRBD1. V gave up 6 bases and J gave up 6 bases; unmatched junction bases: 6. This CDR3 has 14 amino acids. The V gene's germline CDR1 is MNHEY and CDR2 SVGAGI. CDR3 protein: CASRSRDRHEKLFF. CDR3 DNA sequence: TGTGCCAGCAGATCCCGGGACAGGCATGAAAAACTGTTTTTT.

The V gene is TRBV12-3 or TRBV12-4, the J gene TRBJ1-4; 10 bases match TRBD1. CDR3 size: 15 residues. The trim removed 5 bases at V and 6 bases at J, leaving 6 bases unmatched. The CDR3 reads CASSNYGTGDEKLFF. CDR3 DNA sequence: TGTGCCAGCAGTAATTACGGGACAGGGGATGAAAAACTGTTTTTT.

This clonotype turned up a few times. The CDR3 DNA reads TGTGCCAGCAGCCCCACCACCGACAGGGCCGATAATGAAAAACTGTTTTTT. This translates into CASSPTTDRADNEKLFF. This chain connects TRBV9 to TRBJ1-4; 7 nucleotides align to TRBD1. CDR1 and CDR2 (germline): SGDLS, YYNGEE. V trimming: 4 bases; J trimming: 4 bases; junction bases outside the gene matches: 13. This CDR3 is 17 amino acids long.

The chain links TRBV9 to TRBJ2-3; 9 bases map to TRBD2. The V segment lost 4 bases and the J segment 5 bases; nucleotides outside the gene matches: 8. Germline CDR1 SGDLS, CDR2 YYNGEE. This CDR3 contains 15 residues. CDR3 protein: CASSQGGLAKDTQYF. In DNA, the CDR3 is TGTGCCAGCAGCCAGGGGGGACTAGCAAAAGATACGCAGTATTTT.

This clonotype was picked up a small number of times. The chain recombines TRBV29-1 with TRBJ2-1; 7 nucleotides align to TRBD1. Germline V gene sequence: CDR1 SQVTM, CDR2 ANQGSEA. This CDR3 contains 14 residues. The trim removed 7 bases at V and 5 bases at J, leaving 11 bases unmatched. DNA of the CDR3: TGCAGCGCGCACCCGGGACAGCCGAACAATGAGCAGTTCTTC. This sequence encodes CSAHPGQPNNEQFF.

This clonotype was counted only a few times. The chain joins TRBV20-1 to TRBJ2-7; D is ambiguous. The germline CDR1 and CDR2 sequences are DFQATT and SNEGSKA (reference sequence). This CDR3 is 11 amino acids long. V was trimmed by 2 bases and J by 6 bases, leaving 8 bases between them. The CDR3 loop reads CSARTPAEQYF. CDR3 coding DNA: TGCAGTGCTAGAACTCCGGCCGAGCAGTACTTC.